This T cell receptor beta chain was documented in a study of vaccination and CD4 T cells after COVID-19. Study at large: Researchers treated cells with overlapping spike peptides taken from SARS-CoV-2, HCoV-NL63, HCoV-OC43 and HCoV-229E.

Treatment of the sample: roughly 10-day PBMC culture with coronavirus spike peptide pools or control peptides (ViraFEST assay). Turning to this clonotype: No antigen is known for it.

The assay that was used to sequence DNA from cultured CD4+ T cells was the Oncomine TCR Beta short-read assay. The source of extracted genomic DNA was cultured CD4+ T cells. MiXCR, applied by TCRdb to the PCR reads, yields one record per CDR3 protein. Among about 20,000 distinct CDR3 sequences, roughly 55% were seen once, and the ten largest hold more than 6.5%. The sequence was collected from a human donor who had recovered from COVID-19. Sample: CD4+ T cells from blood, cultured in vitro.

The CDR3 sequence is CASSLEGGVSTDTQYF. The CDR3 DNA is TGCGCCAGCAGCTTGGAGGGAGGGGTGAGCACAGATACGCAGTATTTT. The chain has TRBV5-1 and TRBJ2-3; 7 bases agree with TRBD2. Germline CDR1 and CDR2: SGHRS and YFSETQ. The CDR3 loop spans 16 amino acids. Germline trimming cut 0 bases from V and 0 bases from J; bases unmatched to any gene: 4. Supplemented by reference TRBV5-1 and TRBJ2-3, the full variable domain reads KAGVTQTPRYLIKTRGQQVTLSCSPISGHRSVSWYQQTPGQGLQFLFEYFSETQRNKGNFPGRFSGRQFSNSRSEMNVSTLELGDSALYLCASSLEGGVSTDTQYFGPGTRLTVL.